The source of this T cell receptor (beta chain) is a study of blood T cell repertoires in COVID-19. Germline CDR1 SGHRS, CDR2 YFSETQ. The CDR3 spans 15 residues. J was trimmed by 6 bases and V by 5 bases; bases with no gene match: 11. TCRdb's table, derived via immunoSEQ multiplex PCR, lists solely in-frame clones and lacks some. The sample includes 180,000 or so clones, about 90% of them seen just once. Sequencing used PBMCs or T cells enriched from blood (not recorded which). The chain links TRBV5-1 to TRBJ2-3; 8 positions agree with TRBD2. The source is a human donor with acute COVID-19. The donor label of this sample is uncertain. This CDR3 reads CASRASAAGGDTQYF. The CDR3 DNA reads TGCGCCAGCAGGGCTTCGGCGGCGGGAGGTGATACGCAGTATTTT. The full variable domain, rest sourced from reference TRBV5-1 and TRBJ2-3, is KAGVTQTPRYLIKTRGQQVTLSCSPISGHRSVSWYQQTPGQGLQFLFEYFSETQRNKGNFPGRFSGRQFSNSRSEMNVSTLELGDSALYLCASRASAAGGDTQYFGPGTRLTVL.